The rows below give T cell receptor beta chains drawn from one sample of a study of cytomegalovirus exposure and HLA in healthy donors. Repertoires were generated with immunoSEQ multiplex PCR, while TCRdb's copy carries only in-frame clones and drops some. The table lists about 130,000 clones, around 72% of them singletons. The source material was PBMCs. The origin of the receptors is a man aged 50 or older in good health and CMV-seropositive. Each CDR3 is given with its conserved first and last residue. The order of the fields is V gene, D gene, clone size, J gene, CDR3 DNA, CDR3 protein. A D gene is named only where the DNA matches it firmly. Rows give clone size only sometimes, using once, few, many, or a class for an expanded clone.

V: TRBV5-1
D: TRBD1
size: NA
J: TRBJ1-5
DNA: TGCGCCAGCAGCTTCCAGGGGGGAGGACAGCCCCAGCATTTT
CDR3: CASSFQGGGQPQHF

V: TRBV19
D: NA
size: NA
J: TRBJ1-5
DNA: TGTGCCAGTAGTAGTCCCCCAGGGACGGGGAGGAGCAATCAGCCCCAGCATTTT
CDR3: CASSSPPGTGRSNQPQHF

V: TRBV6-5
D: TRBD1
size: NA
J: TRBJ1-5
DNA: TGTGCCAGCAGTTTCACAGGGGTACGGCCCCAGCATTTT
CDR3: CASSFTGVRPQHF

V: TRBV7-2
D: TRBD1
size: NA
J: TRBJ1-2
DNA: TGTGCCAGCAGCTTCGGACAGGGGAATCGTGGCTACACCTTC
CDR3: CASSFGQGNRGYTF

V: TRBV19
D: TRBD1
size: NA
J: TRBJ1-5
DNA: TGTGCCAGTAGTCTTTCAGGGACAGGGAGTTTTAGCAATCAGCCCCAGCATTTT
CDR3: CASSLSGTGSFSNQPQHF

V: TRBV6-1
D: NA
size: NA
J: TRBJ2-7
DNA: TGTGCCAGCGTCACAGGGAGCTCCTACGAGCAGTACTTC
CDR3: CASVTGSSYEQYF

V: TRBV11-3
D: TRBD1
size: NA
J: TRBJ2-1
DNA: TGTGCCAGCACCCCAGGGGACAGACACAATGAGCAGTTCTTC
CDR3: CASTPGDRHNEQFF

V: TRBV7-3
D: NA
size: NA
J: TRBJ2-2
DNA: TGTGCCAGCAGCTTAACGGGCGGGCTGGGGGGCACCGGGGAGCTGTTTTTT
CDR3: CASSLTGGLGGTGELFF

V: TRBV5-1
D: TRBD1
size: NA
J: TRBJ2-5
DNA: TGCGCCAGCAGCTTGGCTCCAGGGGGCACGGAGACCCAGTACTTC
CDR3: CASSLAPGGTETQYF

V: TRBV11-3
D: TRBD2
size: NA
J: TRBJ2-7
DNA: TGTGCCAGCAGACAAGGAGGACCGGGACTAGAGGGATCCTACGAGCAGTACTTC
CDR3: CASRQGGPGLEGSYEQYF

V: TRBV2
D: NA
size: NA
J: TRBJ1-5
DNA: TGTGCCAGCAGTGAATCGCCCGGGGGCAATCAGCCCCAGCATTTT
CDR3: CASSESPGGNQPQHF

V: TRBV2
D: NA
size: NA
J: TRBJ1-2
DNA: TGTGCCAGCAGTAACAGGGAGGGCGGCTACACCTTC
CDR3: CASSNREGGYTF

V: TRBV6-5
D: TRBD1
size: NA
J: TRBJ1-2
DNA: TGTGCCAGCAGTTACTCTGGACAGGGGGCCTACACCTTC
CDR3: CASSYSGQGAYTF

V: TRBV2
D: TRBD1
size: NA
J: TRBJ1-1
DNA: TGTGCCAGCAGAAAGGGACAGCACATGAACACTGAAGCTTTCTTT
CDR3: CASRKGQHMNTEAFF

V: TRBV19
D: NA
size: NA
J: TRBJ2-2
DNA: TGTGCCAGTAGTCCCAGGGACTCCCCGAACACCGGGGAGCTGTTTTTT
CDR3: CASSPRDSPNTGELFF

V: TRBV4-2
D: TRBD1
size: NA
J: TRBJ1-3
DNA: TGTGCCAGCAGCCAAGATGGTACAGGGGCCAGGGACACCATATATTTT
CDR3: CASSQDGTGARDTIYF

V: TRBV19
D: TRBD1
size: once
J: TRBJ1-3
DNA: TGTGCCAGTAGTATAGGTCTGGTAGGACAGGGCCCAGGAAACACCATATATTTT
CDR3: CASSIGLVGQGPGNTIYF

V: TRBV6-1
D: NA
size: NA
J: TRBJ1-2
DNA: TGTGCCAGCAGTGTGGACTTCTATGGCTACACCTTC
CDR3: CASSVDFYGYTF

V: TRBV2
D: NA
size: NA
J: TRBJ1-5
DNA: TGTGCCAGCAGTGAAGGGACAGTGGATCAGCCCCAGCATTTT
CDR3: CASSEGTVDQPQHF

V: TRBV27
D: NA
size: NA
J: TRBJ2-7
DNA: TGTGCCAGCAGTCCCACTTCGGGACTTCCCCGCTCCTACGAGCAGTACTTC
CDR3: CASSPTSGLPRSYEQYF

V: TRBV18
D: TRBD1
size: once
J: TRBJ2-7
DNA: TGTGCCAGCTCACCGACAGGGTACGAGCAGTACTTC
CDR3: CASSPTGYEQYF

V: TRBV5-1
D: NA
size: NA
J: TRBJ2-7
DNA: TGCGCCAGCAGCTTGGAGGTTTCGGGATCCTACGAGCAGTACTTC
CDR3: CASSLEVSGSYEQYF

V: TRBV5-1
D: TRBD2
size: NA
J: TRBJ2-7
DNA: TGCGCCAGCAGCTTGGGGCTAGCGGGAACCTACGAGCAGTACTTC
CDR3: CASSLGLAGTYEQYF

V: TRBV6-6
D: NA
size: NA
J: TRBJ1-1
DNA: TGTGCCAGCAGTTCCTACGACACTGAAGCTTTCTTT
CDR3: CASSSYDTEAFF

V: TRBV2
D: NA
size: few
J: TRBJ2-7
DNA: TGTGCCAGCAGGAGACAGCTCAGCTCCTACGAGCAGTACTTC
CDR3: CASRRQLSSYEQYF

V: TRBV4-3
D: NA
size: NA
J: TRBJ2-1
DNA: TGCGCCAGCAGCCAAGATATTTTCAGGGGAACTGAGCAGTTCTTC
CDR3: CASSQDIFRGTEQFF